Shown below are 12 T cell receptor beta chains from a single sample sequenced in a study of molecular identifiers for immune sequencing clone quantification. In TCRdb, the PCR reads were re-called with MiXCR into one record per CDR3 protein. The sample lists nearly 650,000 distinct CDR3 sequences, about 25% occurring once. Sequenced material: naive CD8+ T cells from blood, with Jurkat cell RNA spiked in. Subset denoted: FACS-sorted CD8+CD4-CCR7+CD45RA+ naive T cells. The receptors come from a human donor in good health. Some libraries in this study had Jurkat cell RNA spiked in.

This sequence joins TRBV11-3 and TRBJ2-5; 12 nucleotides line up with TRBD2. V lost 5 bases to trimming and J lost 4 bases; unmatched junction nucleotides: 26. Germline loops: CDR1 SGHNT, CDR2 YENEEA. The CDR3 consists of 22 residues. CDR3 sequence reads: CASSTQSSIETSGSRERETQYF. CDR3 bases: TGTGCCAGCAGCACCCAATCGTCGATCGAGACTAGCGGGAGCCGCGAAAGAGAGACCCAGTACTTC. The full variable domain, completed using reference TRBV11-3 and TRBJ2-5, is EAGVVQSPRYKIIEKKQPVAFWCNPISGHNTLYWYLQNLGQGPELLIRYENEEAVDDSQLPKDRFSAERLKGVDSTLKIQPAELGDSAVYLCASSTQSSIETSGSRERETQYFGPGTRLLVL.

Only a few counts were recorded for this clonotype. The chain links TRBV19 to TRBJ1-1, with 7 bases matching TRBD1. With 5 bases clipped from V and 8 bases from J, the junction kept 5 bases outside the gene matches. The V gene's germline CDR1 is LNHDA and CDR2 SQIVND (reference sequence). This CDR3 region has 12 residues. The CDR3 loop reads CASSGPGQEAFF. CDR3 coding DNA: TGTGCCAGTAGTGGACCGGGACAGGAAGCTTTCTTT.

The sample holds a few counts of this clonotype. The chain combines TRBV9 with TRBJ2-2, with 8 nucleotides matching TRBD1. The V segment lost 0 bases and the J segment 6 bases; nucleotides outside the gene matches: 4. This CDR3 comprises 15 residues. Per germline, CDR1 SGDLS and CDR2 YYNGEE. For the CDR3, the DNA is TGTGCCAGCAGCGTAGGGACAGGGTTTGCCGGGGAGCTGTTTTTT. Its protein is CASSVGTGFAGELFF.

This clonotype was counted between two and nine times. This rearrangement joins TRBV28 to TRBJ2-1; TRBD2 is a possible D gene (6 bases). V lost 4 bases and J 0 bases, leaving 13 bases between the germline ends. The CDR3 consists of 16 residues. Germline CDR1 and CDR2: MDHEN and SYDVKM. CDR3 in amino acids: CASSSPRDSSYNEQFF. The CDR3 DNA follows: TGTGCCAGCAGTTCTCCCCGGGACTCCTCCTACAATGAGCAGTTCTTC. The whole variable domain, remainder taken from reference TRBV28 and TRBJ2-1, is DVKVTQSSRYLVKRTGEKVFLECVQDMDHENMFWYRQDPGLGLRLIYFSYDVKMKEKGDIPEGYSVSREKKERFSLILESASTNQTSMYLCASSSPRDSSYNEQFFGPGTRLTVL.

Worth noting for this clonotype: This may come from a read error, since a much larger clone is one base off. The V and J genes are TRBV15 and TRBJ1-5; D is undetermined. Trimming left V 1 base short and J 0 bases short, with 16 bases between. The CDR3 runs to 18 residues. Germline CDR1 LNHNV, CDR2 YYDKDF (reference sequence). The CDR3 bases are TGTGCCACCAGCAGAGTACGACCGAACCCCCTTAGCAATCAGCCCCAGCATTTT. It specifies CATSRVRPNPLSNQPQHF.

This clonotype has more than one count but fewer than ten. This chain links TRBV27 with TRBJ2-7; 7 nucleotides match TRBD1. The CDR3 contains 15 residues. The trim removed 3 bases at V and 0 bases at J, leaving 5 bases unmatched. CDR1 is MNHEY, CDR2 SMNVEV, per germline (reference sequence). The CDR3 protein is CASSLAGDSSYEQYF. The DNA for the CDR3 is TGTGCCAGCAGTTTGGCTGGGGACAGCTCCTACGAGCAGTACTTC.

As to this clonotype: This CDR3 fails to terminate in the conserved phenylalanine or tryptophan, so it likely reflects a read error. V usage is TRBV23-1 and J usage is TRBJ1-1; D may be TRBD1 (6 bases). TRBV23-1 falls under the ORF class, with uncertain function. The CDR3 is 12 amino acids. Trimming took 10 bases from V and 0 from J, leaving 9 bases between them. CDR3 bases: TGCGCCACCGACAGGATGAACACTGAAGCTTTCGTT. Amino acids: CATDRMNTEAFV.

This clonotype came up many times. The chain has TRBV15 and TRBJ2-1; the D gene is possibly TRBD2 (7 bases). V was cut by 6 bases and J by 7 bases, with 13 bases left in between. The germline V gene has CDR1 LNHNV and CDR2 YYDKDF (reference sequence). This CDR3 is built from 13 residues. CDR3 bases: TGTGCCACCAGAGGGGGGGCAGGGAATGAGCAGTTCTTC. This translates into CATRGGAGNEQFF.

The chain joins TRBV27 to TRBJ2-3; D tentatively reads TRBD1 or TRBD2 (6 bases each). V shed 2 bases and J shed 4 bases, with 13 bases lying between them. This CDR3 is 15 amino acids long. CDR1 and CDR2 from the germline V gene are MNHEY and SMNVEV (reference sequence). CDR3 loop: CASSLAVGGADTQYF. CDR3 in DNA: TGTGCCAGCAGTTTAGCGGTGGGGGGCGCAGATACGCAGTATTTT.

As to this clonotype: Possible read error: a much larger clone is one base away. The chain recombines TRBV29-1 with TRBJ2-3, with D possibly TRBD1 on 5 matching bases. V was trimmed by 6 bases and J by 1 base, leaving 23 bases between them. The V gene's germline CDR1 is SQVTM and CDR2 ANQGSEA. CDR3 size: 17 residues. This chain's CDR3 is CSVSGHQGPPGTDTQYF. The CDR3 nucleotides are TGCAGCGTGAGTGGGCACCAGGGTCCTCCTGGCACAGATACGCAGTATTTT.

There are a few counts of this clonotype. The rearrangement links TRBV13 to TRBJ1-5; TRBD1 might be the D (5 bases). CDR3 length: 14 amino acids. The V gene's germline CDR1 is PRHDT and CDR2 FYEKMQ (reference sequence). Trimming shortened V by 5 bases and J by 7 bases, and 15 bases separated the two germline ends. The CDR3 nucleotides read TGTGCCAGCAGCCACGGGGGATCGGGACAGCCCCAGCATTTT. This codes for CASSHGGSGQPQHF.

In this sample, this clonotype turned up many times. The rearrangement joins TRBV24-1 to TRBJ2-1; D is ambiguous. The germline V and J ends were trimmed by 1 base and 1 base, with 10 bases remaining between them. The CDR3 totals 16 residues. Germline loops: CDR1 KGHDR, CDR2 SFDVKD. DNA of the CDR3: TGTGCCACCAGTGATTTAGAGGTTAAATCCTACAATGAGCAGTTCTTC. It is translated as CATSDLEVKSYNEQFF.